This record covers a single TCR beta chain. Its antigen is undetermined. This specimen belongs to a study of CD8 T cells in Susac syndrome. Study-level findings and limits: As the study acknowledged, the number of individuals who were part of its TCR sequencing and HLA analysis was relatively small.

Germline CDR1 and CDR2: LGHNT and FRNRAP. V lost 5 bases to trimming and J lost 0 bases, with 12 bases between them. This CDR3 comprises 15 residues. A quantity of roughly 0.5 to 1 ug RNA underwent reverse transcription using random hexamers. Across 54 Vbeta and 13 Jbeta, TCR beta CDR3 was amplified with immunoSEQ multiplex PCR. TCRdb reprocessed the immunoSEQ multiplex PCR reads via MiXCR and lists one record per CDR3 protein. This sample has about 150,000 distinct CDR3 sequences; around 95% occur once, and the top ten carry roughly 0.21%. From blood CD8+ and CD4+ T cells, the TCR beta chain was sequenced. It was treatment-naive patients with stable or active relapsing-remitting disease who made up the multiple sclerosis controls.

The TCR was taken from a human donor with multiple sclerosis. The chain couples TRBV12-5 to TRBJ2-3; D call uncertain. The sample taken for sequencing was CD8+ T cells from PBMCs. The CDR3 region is CASGLRRRSTDTQYF. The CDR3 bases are TGTGCTAGTGGTCTCAGGCGGCGAAGCACAGATACGCAGTATTTT.